These 27 T cell receptor beta chains came from one sample sequenced in a study of low-dose radiotherapy and immunotherapy resistance in tumors. Primers targeting TRAV and TRBV primed first-strand cDNA, covering alpha and beta chains. A roughly 20-cycle PCR with a constant-region primer and V-primer adapter amplified TCRs. TCRdb reanalysed the reads using MiXCR and keeps one entry per CDR3 protein. The table lists approximately 90,000 distinct CDR3 sequences, roughly 9% of them singletons, with under 1.1% in the top ten. Regarding time point: before trial treatment. The material sequenced was PBMCs, taken before treatment. Receptors were obtained from a male donor with prostate cancer.

This clonotype has at least ten counts. The chain is built from TRBV4-1 and TRBJ1-2, with D possibly being TRBD1 (6 bases). Germline CDR1 and CDR2: MGHRA and YSYEKL. Trimming took off 3 bases at V and 2 bases at J, with 10 bases between the two ends. CDR3 length: 14 amino acids. CDR3 DNA: TGCGCCAGCAGCCAGCATACAGGGAACTATGGCTACACCTTC. Protein product: CASSQHTGNYGYTF.

The sample holds many counts of this clonotype. The CDR3 loop reads CASSVTSGSWFEQFF. CDR3 sequence (DNA): TGTGCCAGCAGTGTCACTAGCGGGAGTTGGTTTGAGCAGTTCTTC. V usage is TRBV28 and J usage is TRBJ2-1; 11 nucleotides match TRBD2. J gave up 9 bases and V 5 bases, and 9 bases lay outside the gene matches. The CDR3 is made up of 15 amino acids. The germline V gene encodes CDR1 MDHEN and CDR2 SYDVKM.

This clonotype was seen many times. The gene calls are TRBV7-9 and TRBJ1-1; maybe TRBD1 (5 bases). CDR3 length: 18 residues. The germline V and J ends were trimmed by 2 bases and 1 base, with 20 bases remaining between them. CDR1 is SEHNR, CDR2 FQNEAQ, per germline (reference sequence). CDR3 DNA: TGTGCCAGCAGCTTAATTTTTGTTCCGGGACGGAGGAACACTGAAGCTTTCTTT. It is translated as CASSLIFVPGRRNTEAFF.

This clonotype was seen more than once but under ten times. The gene calls are TRBV18 and TRBJ1-1; D unclear. V lost 2 bases and J lost 6, with 25 bases in between. CDR1 is KGHSH, CDR2 LQKENI, per germline. CDR3 length: 18 amino acids. CDR3 region: CASSPAVLNPRQVAEAFF. The CDR3 DNA follows: TGTGCCAGCTCACCAGCGGTGTTGAACCCCCGTCAAGTCGCTGAAGCTTTCTTT.

This clonotype was observed many times. The chain combines TRBV10-3 with TRBJ2-3; a possible D gene is TRBD1 (6 bases). This CDR3 spans 15 amino acids. With 7 bases removed from V and 0 bases from J, the gap between germline ends came to 14 bases. Germline CDR1 reads ENHRY; CDR2 reads SYGVKD. The CDR3, as DNA: TGTGCCATCAACCCGACAGGCGGGAGCACAGATACGCAGTATTTT. Encoded protein: CAINPTGGSTDTQYF.

This clonotype was found many times. The chain links TRBV29-1 to TRBJ1-5; D call uncertain. CDR3 size: 15 residues. Trimming removed 6 bases at V and 2 bases at J, with 17 bases between. Germline V CDR1 and CDR2: SQVTM, ANQGSEA. The CDR3 region has the DNA TGCAGCGTGGCGGACGGACTATTAGGCAATCAGCCCCAGCATTTT. The encoded protein is CSVADGLLGNQPQHF.

This clonotype was seen ten or more times. V and J are TRBV7-2 and TRBJ1-2; 10 positions agree with TRBD1. Germline CDR1 and CDR2: SGHTA and FQGNSA. This CDR3 has 14 residues. V was pared by 1 base and J by 10 bases, with 6 bases of the junction left unmatched. The CDR3 nucleotides are TGTGCCAGCAGCTTAGATTCCGGGACAGGGGTCTACACCTTC. Encoded protein: CASSLDSGTGVYTF. Filled out from reference TRBV7-2 and TRBJ1-2, the complete variable domain reads GAGVSQSPSNKVTEKGKDVELRCDPISGHTALYWYRQSLGQGLEFLIYFQGNSAPDKSGLPSDRFSAERTGGSVSTLTIQRTQQEDSAVYLCASSLDSGTGVYTFGSGTRLTVV.

This clonotype was detected many times. The J gene is TRBJ2-5, the V gene TRBV7-9; D gene unclear. CDR1 and CDR2 (germline): SEHNR, FQNEAQ (reference sequence). Trimming shortened V by 5 bases and J by 6 bases, and 7 bases separated the two germline ends. There are 11 residues in the CDR3. Here the CDR3 reads CASSLGKTQYF. The CDR3 region has the DNA TGTGCCAGCAGCCTGGGGAAGACCCAGTACTTC.

This clonotype was seen at least ten times. The chain recombines TRBV5-1 with TRBJ1-1; D is possibly TRBD1 (5 bases). CDR3 size: 15 residues. Germline V CDR1 and CDR2: SGHRS, YFSETQ. The V and J ends lost 2 bases and 6 bases respectively, with 17 bases between them. CDR3 bases: TGCGCCAGCAGCTTTGGAGGGACGTCGAGGCCTGAAGCTTTCTTT. This gives the protein CASSFGGTSRPEAFF.

This clonotype was seen many times. The genes are TRBV7-9 and TRBJ2-7, with 10 bases lining up with TRBD1. In germline, CDR1 is SEHNR, CDR2 FQNEAQ (reference sequence). CDR3 length: 15 amino acids. J gave up 2 bases and V 4 bases, and 5 bases lay outside the gene matches. CDR3 region: CASSSRGQGPYEQYF. In DNA form, the CDR3 reads TGTGCCAGCAGCTCGAGGGGACAGGGGCCCTACGAGCAGTACTTC.

This clonotype was counted at least ten times. The chain links TRBV5-1 to TRBJ2-1; no reliable D call. The V and J ends lost 1 base and 3 bases respectively, with 14 bases between them. CDR1 and CDR2 from the germline V gene are SGHRS and YFSETQ. The CDR3 runs to 16 residues. CDR3 residues: CASSLLSLGSYNEQFF. The CDR3 coding sequence is TGCGCCAGCAGCTTGTTGTCTCTCGGCAGCTACAATGAGCAGTTCTTC. The full variable domain, its missing parts supplied by reference TRBV5-1 and TRBJ2-1, is KAGVTQTPRYLIKTRGQQVTLSCSPISGHRSVSWYQQTPGQGLQFLFEYFSETQRNKGNFPGRFSGRQFSNSRSEMNVSTLELGDSALYLCASSLLSLGSYNEQFFGPGTRLTVL.

With respect to this clonotype: This likely stems from a read error, as it lies one base from a far larger clone. The chain links TRBV13 to TRBJ2-7; 14 positions match TRBD2. With the DNA end fitting TRBJ2-1 better, the J assignment may be wrong. Germline loops: CDR1 PRHDT, CDR2 FYEKMQ (reference sequence). The CDR3 length is 18 residues. CDR3 residues: CTSSLGGTSGSGDNEQFF. In DNA form, the CDR3 reads TGTACCAGCAGCTTAGGCGGGACTAGCGGGAGCGGGGACAATGAGCAGTTCTTC.

Ten or more counts support this clonotype. This chain connects TRBV6-2 or TRBV6-3 to TRBJ2-7; no reliable D call. Trimming cost V 6 bases and J 0 bases, with 18 bases left between them. This CDR3 has 16 residues. From germline, CDR1 is MNHEY and CDR2 SVGEGT. The CDR3 nucleotides are TGTGCCAGCAGCGATTACAGAAAATCCAACTCCTACGAGCAGTACTTC. It translates to CASSDYRKSNSYEQYF.

The rearrangement joins TRBV28 to TRBJ2-4, with D perhaps assigned TRBD1 or TRBD2 (5 bases each). The CDR3 runs to 15 residues. The V gene's germline CDR1 is MDHEN and CDR2 SYDVKM. Trimming stripped 6 bases from V and 0 bases from J, with 12 bases between. The chain's CDR3 is CASSFNGGAKNIQYF. DNA of the CDR3: TGTGCCAGCAGCTTCAATGGGGGAGCCAAAAACATTCAGTACTTC.

This clonotype showed up many times. The chain carries TRBV5-1 and TRBJ2-3, with 8 bases fitting TRBD2. The CDR3 has 17 residues. V was pared by 0 bases and J by 1 base, with 7 bases of the junction left unmatched. Germline V lookup: CDR1 SGHRS, CDR2 YFSETQ. The CDR3 spells CASSLGPSGSRTDTQYF. CDR3 bases: TGCGCCAGCAGCTTGGGGCCCAGCGGGAGCCGCACAGATACGCAGTATTTT.

At least ten counts were recorded for this clonotype. The chain links TRBV20-1 to TRBJ2-5; TRBD2 aligns across 7 bases. This CDR3 has 14 residues. V dropped 4 bases and J dropped 1; count of bases not matched to a gene: 6. Germline V gene lookup returns CDR1 DFQATT and CDR2 SNEGSKA (reference sequence). DNA of the CDR3: TGCAGTGCTAAGGCGGGAGCGGCCCAAGAGACCCAGTACTTC. It is translated as CSAKAGAAQETQYF.

A word on this clonotype: This could be a read error, since a much larger clone is one nucleotide away. The V gene is TRBV28, the J gene TRBJ2-3; TRBD2 matches at 9 bases. V dropped 8 bases and J dropped 2; count of bases not matched to a gene: 5. From germline, CDR1 is MDHEN and CDR2 SYDVKM. The CDR3 is made up of 14 amino acids. The CDR3 loop reads CASRPGLATDTQYF. CDR3 in DNA: TGTGCCAGCCGCCCGGGACTAGCCACAGATACGCAGTATTTT.

The sample holds a few counts of this clonotype. This chain joins TRBV28 and TRBJ2-3; 8 nucleotides match TRBD1. J lost 7 bases, V lost 3 bases, and 9 bases had no gene match. There are 15 residues in the CDR3. CDR1 MDHEN and CDR2 SYDVKM come from the germline V gene. CDR3 amino acids: CASSFSRGLRNTQYF. DNA for the CDR3: TGTGCCAGCAGTTTCTCCAGGGGGCTGCGGAATACGCAGTATTTT.

This clonotype was seen ten or more times. V gene TRBV7-2 combines with J gene TRBJ2-7, with TRBD2 identical over 15 bases. This CDR3 comprises 16 residues. The trim removed 0 bases at V and 6 bases at J, leaving 3 bases unmatched. From germline, CDR1 is SGHTA and CDR2 FQGNSA. DNA for the CDR3: TGTGCCAGCAGCTTAGCGGGGACTAGCGGGAGGTCCGAGCAGTACTTC. This gives the protein CASSLAGTSGRSEQYF.

This clonotype was detected a few times. The rearrangement links TRBV5-1 to TRBJ2-3; 10 bases fit TRBD2. The CDR3 loop spans 17 amino acids. J was trimmed by 0 bases and V by 0 bases; bases with no gene match: 4. CDR1 is SGHRS, CDR2 YFSETQ, per germline. In nucleotides, the CDR3 is TGCGCCAGCAGCTTGGGGGTGACTAGCGGGAGCACAGATACGCAGTATTTT. It is translated as CASSLGVTSGSTDTQYF.

This clonotype came up many times. The rearrangement links TRBV20-1 to TRBJ2-5; the D gene is possibly TRBD2 (5 bases). The CDR3 totals 14 residues. V was pared by 6 bases and J by 5 bases, with 19 bases between. Germline V gene data show CDR1 as DFQATT and CDR2 as SNEGSKA (reference sequence). CDR3: CSAHSVEASETQYF. The CDR3 coding sequence is TGCAGTGCCCACTCCGTGGAGGCGAGTGAGACCCAGTACTTC.

As regards this clonotype: A read error is likely here: a far larger clone is one base away. The J gene is TRBJ1-4, the V gene TRBV4-1; D gene uncertain. The germline V gene has CDR1 MGHRA and CDR2 YSYEKL. The length of the CDR3 is 15 residues. The CDR3 region has the DNA TGCGCCAGCAGCCAAGAGGGTACCTATAATGAAAAACTGATTTTT. It codes for CASSQEGTYNEKLIF.

This clonotype was seen many times. The chain recombines TRBV4-2 with TRBJ2-7, with 9 bases identical to TRBD2. The CDR3 totals 18 residues. The V gene's germline CDR1 is LGHNA and CDR2 YNFKEQ. Losses at the gene ends were 0 bases for V and 8 bases for J; bases not matched to a gene: 17. DNA for the CDR3: TGTGCCAGCAGCCAAGATTCCCCTAAGAGGACTAGCGCCGCGAAGCAGTACTTC. Its protein product is CASSQDSPKRTSAAKQYF.

Many counts were recorded for this clonotype. The V gene is TRBV29-1, the J gene TRBJ2-3; a possible D gene is TRBD1 (6 bases). This CDR3 spans 13 amino acids. Germline assignment: CDR1 SQVTM and CDR2 ANQGSEA. Trimming cost V 7 bases and J 0 bases, with 11 bases left between them. The CDR3 reads CSGRTDSTDTQYF. CDR3 nucleotides: TGCAGCGGCCGGACAGATAGCACAGATACGCAGTATTTT.

This clonotype was counted ten times or more. This chain connects TRBV4-1 to TRBJ2-1; 10 bases align to TRBD1. The length of the CDR3 is 15 residues. Trimming at V came to 4 bases and at J to 9 bases, leaving 9 bases not matched to a gene. Germline V gives CDR1 MGHRA, CDR2 YSYEKL. This CDR3 is CASSRPGTGDREQFF. CDR3 coding DNA: TGCGCCAGCAGCCGTCCCGGGACAGGGGATCGTGAGCAGTTCTTC.

At least ten counts were recorded for this clonotype. This chain links TRBV4-3 with TRBJ2-7, with TRBD2 matching over 10 bases. The CDR3 sequence is 17 residues long. Trimming removed 0 bases from V and 2 bases from J; junction bases left unmatched: 7. Per the germline V gene, CDR1 is LGHNA and CDR2 is YSLEER. The CDR3 sequence is CASSQDAYGTSAYEQYF. In DNA form, the CDR3 reads TGCGCCAGCAGCCAAGATGCTTATGGGACTAGCGCCTACGAGCAGTACTTC.

This clonotype occurred a few times. With only one base between it and a far larger clone, this is likely a read error. The chain has TRBV24-1 and TRBJ2-4; TRBD2 matches at 8 bases. The ends lost 5 bases at V and 13 bases at J; junction bases unmatched: 21. This CDR3 comprises 17 residues. CDR1 is KGHDR and CDR2 is SFDVKD in the germline V gene. The CDR3 loop reads CATSGGIAGSSYNEQYF. The DNA of the CDR3 is TGTGCCACCAGTGGGGGCATAGCGGGGAGCTCCTACAATGAGCAGTACTTC.